A single sample gave rise to the 21 T cell receptor beta chains below, sequenced in a study of control samples from healthy donors and cancer patients. TCRdb keeps only in-frame clones here, not all; method: immunoSEQ multiplex PCR. This sample has roughly 130,000 clones, with about 92% found just once. Sequencing input: PBMCs. These receptors all come from a man between 50 and 59 years old with head and neck cancer.

The rearrangement links TRBV7-2 to TRBJ2-5; D is ambiguous. The CDR3 is made up of 12 amino acids. The germline V and J ends were trimmed by 1 base and 8 bases, with 8 bases remaining between them. Per the germline V gene, CDR1 is SGHTA and CDR2 is FQGNSA. CDR3 DNA sequence: TGTGCCAGCAGCTTAGGGTTTGCAACCCAGTACTTC. It is translated as CASSLGFATQYF.

The chain employs TRBV9 and TRBJ2-3; D is perhaps TRBD2 (6 bases). The V and J ends lost 0 bases and 4 bases respectively, with 12 bases between them. Germline assignment: CDR1 SGDLS and CDR2 YYNGEE. The CDR3 spans 15 residues. The CDR3 coding sequence is TGTGCCAGCAGCGTAGGGTCTGGAGGGCCAGATACGCAGTATTTT. Translated, it gives CASSVGSGGPDTQYF.

The V and J genes are TRBV5-8 and TRBJ2-3; D unresolved. The germline gives CDR1 SGHTS, CDR2 YDEGEE. The CDR3 is 12 residues long. V was pared by 5 bases and J by 0 bases, with 4 bases between. CDR3: CASSSSTDTQYF. CDR3 coding DNA: TGTGCCAGCAGTTCTAGCACAGATACGCAGTATTTT. The full variable domain, rest sourced from reference TRBV5-8 and TRBJ2-3, is EAGVTQSPTHLIKTRGQQATLRCSPISGHTSVYWYQQALGLGLQFLLWYDEGEERNRGNFPPRFSGRQFPNYSSELNVNALELEDSALYLCASSSSTDTQYFGPGTRLTVL.

The chain links TRBV11-2 to TRBJ2-5; D gene uncertain. This CDR3 has 11 residues. Trimming removed 5 bases from V and 1 base from J, with 2 bases in between. From germline, CDR1 is SGHAT and CDR2 FQNNGV. The CDR3 loop is CASSLQETQYF. For the CDR3, the DNA is TGTGCCAGCAGCCTCCAAGAGACCCAGTACTTC. Complete variable domain (other parts from reference TRBV11-2 and TRBJ2-5): EAGVAQSPRYKIIEKRQSVAFWCNPISGHATLYWYQQILGQGPKLLIQFQNNGVVDDSQLPKDRFSAERLKGVDSTLKIQPAKLEDSAVYLCASSLQETQYFGPGTRLLVL.

V usage is TRBV19 and J usage is TRBJ1-1; the match to TRBD1 covers 7 bases. CDR1 and CDR2 (germline): LNHDA, SQIVND (reference sequence). The CDR3 has 14 amino acids. Trimming at V came to 8 bases and at J to 4 bases, leaving 10 bases not matched to a gene. The CDR3 nucleotides read TGTGCCAGTCGAGGGGAGGGGGCGGGCACTGAAGCTTTCTTT. This encodes CASRGEGAGTEAFF.

This clone was observed a handful of times. This chain joins TRBV7-9 and TRBJ1-6; D gene ambiguous. CDR3 length: 15 amino acids. The germline V and J ends were trimmed by 1 base and 7 bases, with 11 bases remaining between them. Germline loops: CDR1 SEHNR, CDR2 FQNEAQ (reference sequence). CDR3 sequence: CASSLEWELNSPLHF. The CDR3 nucleotides read TGTGCCAGCAGCTTAGAATGGGAGTTGAATTCACCCCTCCACTTT. The full variable domain, in which reference TRBV7-9 and TRBJ1-6 provide the parts outside the CDR3, is DTGVSQNPRHKITKRGQNVTFRCDPISEHNRLYWYRQTLGQGPEFLTYFQNEAQLEKSRLLSDRFSAERPKGSFSTLEIQRTEQGDSAMYLCASSLEWELNSPLHFGNGTRLTVT.

The chain combines TRBV5-1 with TRBJ2-5; no definite D call. V was pared by 2 bases and J by 3 bases, with 8 bases between. CDR1 and CDR2 (germline): SGHRS, YFSETQ. The length of the CDR3 is 13 residues. The CDR3 reads CASSFLEKETQYF. Here the CDR3 DNA reads TGCGCCAGCAGCTTTTTGGAGAAAGAGACCCAGTACTTC.

The chain employs TRBV2 and TRBJ1-1, with a tentative D call TRBD1 (5 bases). The CDR3 is made up of 16 amino acids. Germline V CDR1 and CDR2: SNHLY, FYNNEI. Trimming removed 2 bases from V and 4 bases from J, with 17 bases in between. CDR3 sequence: CASSEPDAGIGTEAFF. The DNA for the CDR3 is TGTGCCAGCAGTGAACCCGATGCAGGGATAGGCACTGAAGCTTTCTTT. Drawing the rest from reference TRBV2 and TRBJ1-1, the complete variable domain is EPEVTQTPSHQVTQMGQEVILRCVPISNHLYFYWYRQILGQKVEFLVSFYNNEISEKSEIFDDQFSVERPDGSNFTLKIRSTKLEDSAMYFCASSEPDAGIGTEAFFGQGTRLTVV.

The chain has TRBV11-3 and TRBJ2-3; D not certain. Deletions cut 2 bases from V and 6 bases from J, with 18 bases between. CDR3 length: 16 residues. Looked up from germline, CDR1 is SGHNT and CDR2 is YENEEA. For the CDR3, the DNA is TGTGCCAGCAGCTTACGAACAGTCACTGACAAGGATACGCAGTATTTT. It translates to CASSLRTVTDKDTQYF.

CDR3 sequence: CATSDSGTGTSREYGYTF. The CDR3, as DNA: TGTGCCACCAGTGACTCCGGGACAGGGACATCAAGGGAATATGGCTACACCTTC. The rearrangement links TRBV24-1 to TRBJ1-2, with 9 bases identical to TRBD1. The CDR3 loop spans 18 amino acids. CDR1 and CDR2 (germline): KGHDR, SFDVKD. Trimming at V came to 4 bases and at J to 5 bases, leaving 16 bases not matched to a gene.

This sequence joins TRBV6-6 and TRBJ1-5; TRBD1 is a possible D gene (6 bases). Trimming stripped 2 bases from V and 4 bases from J, with 12 bases between. The CDR3 totals 15 residues. Looked up from germline, CDR1 is MNHNY and CDR2 is SVGAGI (reference sequence). The DNA for the CDR3 is TGTGCCAGCAGTTACGTTGGACAGATAAATCAGCCCCAGCATTTT. This gives the protein CASSYVGQINQPQHF.

This chain joins TRBV7-9 and TRBJ1-1; a weak D match, TRBD1 (6 bases). Trimming took off 5 bases at V and 1 base at J, with 17 bases between the two ends. Germline V CDR1 and CDR2: SEHNR, FQNEAQ (reference sequence). The CDR3 is 16 residues long. CDR3 nucleotide sequence: TGTGCCAGCAGCATTAGGACTCGGGGGGCGAACACTGAAGCTTTCTTT. This encodes CASSIRTRGANTEAFF.

The chain joins TRBV7-3 to TRBJ2-7; D not certain. Germline CDR1 SGHTA, CDR2 FQGTGA. V gave up 0 bases and J gave up 3 bases, with 6 bases separating them. CDR3 size: 13 residues. CDR3 nucleotides: TGTGCCAGCAGCTTAACAGCCGGCTACGAGCAGTACTTC. The encoded protein is CASSLTAGYEQYF.

This clone was seen just once. V usage is TRBV7-6 and J usage is TRBJ1-4, with unresolved D. The CDR3 sequence is 15 residues long. The V end lost 5 bases, the J end lost 1 base, and 11 bases lay between the germline ends. Looked up from germline, CDR1 is SGHVS and CDR2 is FNYEAQ. CDR3 sequence (DNA): TGTGCCAGCAGCGCGACCAAGCTAACTAATGAAAAACTGTTTTTT. It yields the protein CASSATKLTNEKLFF.

This clone occurred a few times. The gene calls are TRBV2 and TRBJ2-1; 10 positions agree with TRBD2. The CDR3 runs 16 residues. CDR1 is SNHLY, CDR2 FYNNEI, per germline. V was pared by 4 bases and J by 6 bases, with 9 bases of the junction left unmatched. The DNA for the CDR3 is TGTGCCAGCAGTGCTGGGCTAGCGGGAGCAATCAATGAGCAGTTCTTC. Its protein product is CASSAGLAGAINEQFF.

The J gene is TRBJ1-1, the V gene TRBV3-1 (or the pseudogene TRBV3-2); no firm D call. With 1 base removed from V and 4 bases from J, the gap between germline ends came to 1 base. Germline assignment: CDR1 LGHDT and CDR2 YNNKEL (reference sequence). The CDR3 totals 11 residues. CDR3 sequence reads: CASSQATEAFF. The CDR3 DNA sequence: TGTGCCAGCAGCCAAGCCACTGAAGCTTTCTTT.

The rearrangement joins TRBV30 to TRBJ1-1, with D possibly being TRBD1 (5 bases). V shed 2 bases and J shed 4 bases, with 14 bases lying between them. Germline values: CDR1 GTSNPN, CDR2 SVGIG (reference sequence). The CDR3 is 14 amino acids. The CDR3 here is CAWSRFGGITEAFF. The CDR3, as DNA: TGTGCCTGGAGTAGGTTTGGGGGGATCACTGAAGCTTTCTTT.

The chain is built from TRBV7-9 and TRBJ1-2; 8 bases are shared with TRBD1. CDR3 length: 18 residues. The trim removed 2 bases at V and 3 bases at J, leaving 14 bases unmatched. Per germline, CDR1 SEHNR and CDR2 FQNEAQ (reference sequence). CDR3 sequence: CASSLYGEGTGRDYGYTF. The DNA of the CDR3 is TGTGCCAGCAGCTTATACGGGGAGGGGACAGGACGAGACTATGGCTACACCTTC.

The chain carries TRBV7-2 and TRBJ1-1; 8 positions match TRBD1. V was clipped by 6 bases and J by 5 bases; unmatched bases: 8. This CDR3 is 14 amino acids long. The germline CDR1 and CDR2 sequences are SGHTA and FQGNSA. CDR3 residues: CASRFDRGGTEAFF. The CDR3, as DNA: TGTGCCAGCAGGTTCGACAGGGGTGGGACTGAAGCTTTCTTT.

The genes are TRBV7-2 and TRBJ2-7; D call uncertain. The CDR3 length is 15 residues. Germline assignment: CDR1 SGHTA and CDR2 FQGNSA. Trimming pared 2 bases from V and 2 bases from J, leaving 13 bases between. This CDR3 reads CASSLSYLSTYEQYF. CDR3 bases: TGTGCCAGCAGCTTAAGTTACCTAAGTACCTACGAGCAGTACTTC.

The rearrangement uses TRBV5-8 and TRBJ2-4; no definite D call. The CDR3 is 14 residues long. Trimming took off 1 base at V and 0 bases at J, with 5 bases between the two ends. CDR1 and CDR2 from the germline V gene are SGHTS and YDEGEE. DNA of the CDR3: TGTGCCAGCAGCTTGAACGTAGCCAAAAACATTCAGTACTTC. Its protein product is CASSLNVAKNIQYF. The full variable domain, its missing parts supplied by reference TRBV5-8 and TRBJ2-4, is EAGVTQSPTHLIKTRGQQATLRCSPISGHTSVYWYQQALGLGLQFLLWYDEGEERNRGNFPPRFSGRQFPNYSSELNVNALELEDSALYLCASSLNVAKNIQYFGAGTRLSVL.